Given below is one T cell receptor (beta chain) in context. Its antigen is unidentified. This entry comes from a study of T cell responses to AZD1222 COVID-19 vaccine. Looked up from germline, CDR1 is SGHRS and CDR2 is YFSETQ. V trimming: 3 bases; J trimming: 7 bases; junction bases outside the gene matches: 8. The CDR3 has 15 residues. Overall study findings and caveats: Just five or six AZD1222 recipients tested seropositive at baseline. Vaccine-associated CD4 TCRs spanned spike, dominant at 160-218 and 743-854. As reported, nearly half of all spike-specific TCRs target variant regions that are unmutated.

Sequencing was performed with immunoSEQ multiplex PCR; in TCRdb, only in-frame clones are kept and a portion is missing. The data contain under 150,000 clones, about 91% of them seen just once; the ten biggest clones take up over 8.5%. V is TRBV5-1 and J is TRBJ1-4; 8 nucleotides match TRBD1. The sample was peripheral blood, taken 28 days after the second AZD1222 dose. This receptor was taken from an adult who received the AZD1222 COVID-19 vaccine. In DNA form, the CDR3 reads TGCGCCAGCAGCTGGACGGACAGGGAAGCTGAAAAACTGTTTTTT. Protein: CASSWTDREAEKLFF.